This T cell receptor beta chain was captured by sequencing in a study of T cells in Graves' hyperthyroidism and ophthalmopathy. Study-level results: Researchers found most expanded thyroid clonotypes above 0.001 in blood as well.

V gave up 7 bases and J gave up 4 bases, with 16 bases separating them. This CDR3 comprises 14 residues. Amplified regions were TCR beta CDR3 sequences from RNA transcripts. Initially, a first-round RT-PCR of the TCR CDR3 employed the HTBI primer set. TCRdb passed the multiplex PCR reads through MiXCR, listing each CDR3 protein once. The sample consists of approximately 400,000 distinct CDR3 sequences, around 15% of them appearing once. Lactation, pregnancy, other autoimmune disease or uncontrolled infection led to exclusion of patients. Clinical symptoms, serum thyroxine and TRAb, thyroid ultrasound and orbital computed tomography together formed the diagnostic basis. This clonotype was recorded at least ten times. Antigen unknown.

The source material was blood. This clonotype was sampled from a man aged 50-59 years with Graves' ophthalmopathy. The J gene is TRBJ2-5, the V gene TRBV12-3 or TRBV12-4; D is undetermined. CDR3 in amino acids: CASTTNPTRETQYF. The CDR3 bases are TGTGCCAGCACCACTAACCCGACAAGAGAGACCCAGTACTTC.